This is a list of T cell receptor beta chains from one sample in a study of CD8+ T cells in alopecia areata. Libraries were prepared by immunoSEQ multiplex PCR; TCRdb keeps only in-frame clonotypes and omits some of them. This sample carries roughly 99,000 clones, around 83% of them seen once, and the ten largest clones take around 25%. The sample was CD8+ T cells sorted from blood, taken at week 24, from a patient treated with tofacitinib. These receptors all stem from a human donor with alopecia areata. Each CDR3 is given with its conserved first and last residue. Each record gives: J gene, V gene, CDR3 length, CDR3 protein.

J: TRBJ1-1; V: TRBV5-1; length: 14; CDR3: CASKLTLMNTEAFF
J: TRBJ2-2; V: TRBV5-4; length: 15; CDR3: CASSPLAGGTGELFF
J: TRBJ2-3; V: TRBV27; length: 13; CDR3: CASSRGATDTQYF
J: TRBJ2-1; V: TRBV5-1; length: 14; CDR3: CASSPGTDYNEQFF
J: TRBJ1-2; V: TRBV19; length: 12; CDR3: CASAGGFYGYTF
J: TRBJ2-7; V: TRBV5-6; length: 14; CDR3: CASSYGTGHYEQYF
J: TRBJ1-2; V: TRBV19; length: 13; CDR3: CASSSQGTYGYTF
J: TRBJ2-7; V: TRBV29-1; length: 12; CDR3: CSVGVRPYEQYF
J: TRBJ1-1; V: TRBV29-1; length: 12; CDR3: CSVEGEATEAFF
J: TRBJ2-1; V: TRBV20-1; length: 11; CDR3: CSARVNNEQFF
J: TRBJ2-7; V: TRBV23-1; length: 13; CDR3: CASSHRGRGEQYF
J: TRBJ1-1; V: TRBV4-1; length: 14; CDR3: CASSPVTGNTEAFF
J: TRBJ1-1; V: TRBV4-3; length: 13; CDR3: CASSQVVNTEAFF
J: TRBJ2-2; V: TRBV11-1; length: 16; CDR3: CASSNRDRGHTGELFF
J: TRBJ2-5; V: TRBV7-8; length: 15; CDR3: CASSFAGGQQETQYF
J: TRBJ2-1; V: TRBV5-1; length: 17; CDR3: CASRPGTSGTSYNEQFF
J: TRBJ2-2; V: TRBV7-9; length: 16; CDR3: CASSPPKRGNTGELFF